This TCR beta chain stems from a study of blood T cell repertoires in COVID-19. Study summary: T cells, B-cell-depleted T cells, or PBMCs provided the cDNA or gDNA that served as material.

Only a few counts were recorded for this clone. CDR3 length: 15 residues. In germline, CDR1 is SGHAT, CDR2 FQNNGV. The V segment lost 1 base and the J segment 4 bases; nucleotides outside the gene matches: 1. Per the study methods: Amplification with reference gene primers provided the estimates of nucleated cell counts. Assay used: immunoSEQ multiplex PCR; TCRdb lists only in-frame clones, some missing. Clone size and the V and J calls come from that table; the DNA yielded D and trimming. The sample lists approximately 150,000 clones; around 81% were seen once. The sample comprised peripheral blood. The chain employs TRBV11-2 and TRBJ2-1; 10 bases are a match to TRBD2. This clonotype originated in a man aged 60-69 years with active or convalescent COVID-19. The CDR3 spells CASSLASGSYNEQFF. Here the CDR3 DNA reads TGTGCCAGCAGCTTAGCTAGCGGGAGTTACAATGAGCAGTTCTTC.